The 26 T cell receptor beta chains below all came from one sample that was sequenced in a study of cytomegalovirus exposure and HLA in healthy donors. The PCR made use of 60 Vbeta and 13 Jbeta primers. Only in-frame clones appear in the TCRdb table, and some are missing; sequencing was by immunoSEQ multiplex PCR. The sample includes tens of thousands of clones, 82% of them seen just once. The specimen sequenced was PBMCs. The receptors shown here come from a man between 18 and 35 years old in good health and CMV-seronegative.

V gene TRBV28 combines with J gene TRBJ2-3; D ambiguous. The V gene's germline CDR1 is MDHEN and CDR2 SYDVKM. The CDR3 extends over 11 amino acids. Trimming removed 7 bases from V and 5 bases from J, with 7 bases in between. The CDR3 reads CASNSKDTQYF. The CDR3 DNA reads TGTGCCAGCAACTCGAAAGATACGCAGTATTTT.

The V call is TRBV5-6, the J call TRBJ2-6; D gene unclear. Germline loops: CDR1 SGHDT, CDR2 YYEEEE. CDR3 size: 15 residues. V lost 0 bases and J 7 bases, leaving 11 bases between the germline ends. For the CDR3, the DNA is TGTGCCAGCAGCTTGGCCGTATTGAGAGCCAACGTCCTGACTTTC. Residues: CASSLAVLRANVLTF. The variable domain in full, with the rest retrieved from reference TRBV5-6 and TRBJ2-6, is DAGVTQSPTHLIKTRGQQVTLRCSPKSGHDTVSWYQQALGQGPQFIFQYYEEEERQRGNFPDRFSGHQFPNYSSELNVNALLLGDSALYLCASSLAVLRANVLTFGAGSRLTVL.

This chain connects TRBV7-8 to TRBJ2-2; D perhaps matches TRBD1 (5 bases). Germline assignment: CDR1 SGHVS and CDR2 FQNEAQ. V was clipped by 5 bases and J by 0 bases, with 16 bases between them. The CDR3 contains 17 residues. CDR3 region: CASSPYPQGANTGELFF. CDR3 nucleotide sequence: TGTGCCAGCAGCCCTTACCCCCAGGGTGCGAACACCGGGGAGCTGTTTTTT. The full variable domain, rest sourced from reference TRBV7-8 and TRBJ2-2, is GAGVSQSPRYKVAKRGQDVALRCDPISGHVSLFWYQQALGQGPEFLTYFQNEAQLDKSGLPSDRFFAERPEGSVSTLKIQRTQQEDSAVYLCASSPYPQGANTGELFFGEGSRLTVL.

The chain joins TRBV9 to TRBJ2-1; TRBD1 agrees at 11 bases. Germline V gene sequence: CDR1 SGDLS, CDR2 YYNGEE. With 1 base clipped from V and 7 bases from J, the junction kept 10 bases outside the gene matches. This CDR3 region has 17 residues. The CDR3 nucleotides are TGTGCCAGCAGCGTAACCTCCGGGACAGGGGGTCGGAATGAGCAGTTCTTC. The encoded protein is CASSVTSGTGGRNEQFF.

This chain uses TRBV4-1 with TRBJ2-5, with 9 bases lining up with TRBD1. Matching the DNA end better, TRBJ2-7 makes the J call doubtful. The V gene's germline CDR1 is MGHRA and CDR2 YSYEKL. The CDR3 totals 17 residues. The CDR3 DNA sequence: TGCGCCAGCAGCCAAGCCTTTGGACAGGGGTCCTCCTACGAGCAGTACTTC. It encodes CASSQAFGQGSSYEQYF.

V is TRBV19 and J is TRBJ1-3; a weak D match, TRBD1 (5 bases). Between the trimmed V and J ends, which lost 5 bases and 0 bases, there was a span of 14 bases. Germline assignment: CDR1 LNHDA and CDR2 SQIVND (reference sequence). The CDR3 covers 16 residues. CDR3 loop: CASSSQGTRSGNTIYF. CDR3 coding DNA: TGTGCCAGTAGTTCCCAGGGAACCCGCTCTGGAAACACCATATATTTT.

The chain joins TRBV2 to TRBJ2-5, with 7 bases fitting TRBD1. V shed 0 bases and J 7 bases; nucleotides not matched to a gene: 8. In germline, CDR1 is SNHLY, CDR2 FYNNEI. The length of the CDR3 is 15 residues. The CDR3 loop is CASSEAGGGFRTQYF. In DNA, the CDR3 is TGTGCCAGCAGTGAAGCAGGGGGCGGATTTAGGACCCAGTACTTC.

The rearrangement links TRBV4-3 to TRBJ2-1; TRBD1 might be the D (6 bases). Germline CDR1 reads LGHNA; CDR2 reads YSLEER. This CDR3 is 16 amino acids long. The germline V and J ends were trimmed by 7 bases and 5 bases, with 21 bases remaining between them. In nucleotides, the CDR3 is TGCGCCAGCACAAGAGCCGGGACACCCCTTGACAATGAGCAGTTCTTC. Amino acids: CASTRAGTPLDNEQFF.

V gene TRBV6-1 combines with J gene TRBJ2-1; TRBD2 matches at 10 bases. J was trimmed by 2 bases and V by 1 base; bases with no gene match: 11. Germline V lookup: CDR1 MNHNS, CDR2 SASEGT. CDR3 size: 19 residues. The DNA of the CDR3 is TGTGCCAGCAGTGAAGTAGTGGCTAGCGGGAGTATCGCCTACAATGAGCAGTTCTTC. Its translation: CASSEVVASGSIAYNEQFF.

This chain uses TRBV4-2 with TRBJ2-2, with 12 bases fitting TRBD2. The CDR3 is 20 amino acids. From germline, CDR1 is LGHNA and CDR2 YNFKEQ. With 4 bases clipped from V and 4 bases from J, the junction kept 16 bases outside the gene matches. DNA for the CDR3: TGTGCCAGCAGCCTAGTCAGGCTAGCGGGAGGGCTTAGGAGCACCGGGGAGCTGTTTTTT. This encodes CASSLVRLAGGLRSTGELFF.

The gene calls are TRBV7-6 and TRBJ1-1; TRBD1 is a possible D gene (5 bases). CDR3 size: 12 residues. Per the germline V gene, CDR1 is SGHVS and CDR2 is FNYEAQ. Trimming removed 3 bases from V and 6 bases from J, with 8 bases in between. CDR3: CASSFGGAEAFF. CDR3 DNA: TGTGCCAGCAGCTTTGGAGGGGCTGAAGCTTTCTTT.

The V gene is TRBV27, the J gene TRBJ2-1; 11 bases align to TRBD2. Germline V CDR1 and CDR2: MNHEY, SMNVEV (reference sequence). This CDR3 comprises 16 residues. The J segment lost 2 bases and the V segment lost 0 bases, leaving 0 bases of the junction unmatched. This chain's CDR3 is CASSLSGLAAYNEQFF. The CDR3 DNA is TGTGCCAGCAGTTTATCGGGACTAGCGGCCTACAATGAGCAGTTCTTC.

The chain combines TRBV28 with TRBJ1-4; TRBD1 aligns across 7 bases. Germline loops: CDR1 MDHEN, CDR2 SYDVKM. CDR3 length: 12 amino acids. CDR3 DNA sequence: TGTGCGGAGCAGGGGGCTAATGAAAAACTGTTTTTT. It yields the protein CAEQGANEKLFF.

The V and J genes are TRBV7-9 and TRBJ1-2; the D gene is possibly TRBD1 (5 bases). The ends were cut back, 1 base at V and 5 bases at J, with 14 bases in the middle. Germline CDR1 and CDR2: SEHNR and FQNEAQ (reference sequence). The CDR3 runs 15 residues. Written as DNA, the CDR3 is TGTGCCAGCAGCTTAGAAGACAGTGGGTTTTATGGCTACACCTTC. Its translation is CASSLEDSGFYGYTF.

The genes are TRBV7-6 and TRBJ2-5; D not certain. The CDR3 is 13 amino acids. Deletions cut 0 bases from V and 2 bases from J, with 4 bases between. The germline gives CDR1 SGHVS, CDR2 FNYEAQ. CDR3 nucleotide sequence: TGTGCCAGCAGCTTAGCACGGCAAGAGACCCAGTACTTC. It yields the protein CASSLARQETQYF.

This chain uses TRBV5-1 with TRBJ2-7, with D tentatively TRBD1 (7 bases). Looked up from germline, CDR1 is SGHRS and CDR2 is YFSETQ. CDR3 size: 16 residues. Trimming removed 4 bases at V and 2 bases at J, with 19 bases between. In DNA form, the CDR3 reads TGCGCCAGCAGCCAGACAGGGAGCGGGTTGCCCTACGAGCAGTACTTC. This translates into CASSQTGSGLPYEQYF.

This chain joins TRBV5-1 and TRBJ2-1; TRBD2 matches at 11 bases. Germline CDR1 reads SGHRS; CDR2 reads YFSETQ. The CDR3 is 16 residues long. V shed 4 bases and J 8 bases; nucleotides not matched to a gene: 11. The CDR3 nucleotides read TGCGCCAGCAGCCCGTCCCATAGCGGGGGGGGCCATGAGCAGTTCTTC. Protein sequence: CASSPSHSGGGHEQFF.

The V call is TRBV19, the J call TRBJ2-7, with 7 bases that match TRBD1. CDR3 length equals 15 residues. J lost 0 bases, V lost 6 bases, and 8 bases had no gene match. The V gene's germline CDR1 is LNHDA and CDR2 SQIVND (reference sequence). In DNA form, the CDR3 reads TGTGCCAGTAGCAAGAGGACAGGACTCTCCTACGAGCAGTACTTC. Amino acid sequence: CASSKRTGLSYEQYF.

The CDR3 DNA sequence: TGTGCCAGCAGTCCAAGGGGAAGCTCCTACAATGAGCAGTTCTTC. It is translated as CASSPRGSSYNEQFF. J is TRBJ2-1 and V is TRBV28, with TRBD1 as a possible D gene (5 bases). The CDR3 runs 15 residues. With 5 bases removed from V and 0 bases from J, the gap between germline ends came to 11 bases. The germline V gene has CDR1 MDHEN and CDR2 SYDVKM.

The chain joins TRBV27 to TRBJ2-7; D is uncertain. Deletions cut 8 bases from V and 2 bases from J, with 19 bases between. The germline V gene encodes CDR1 MNHEY and CDR2 SMNVEV (reference sequence). This CDR3 is 15 amino acids long. Here the CDR3 reads CASAVENGNAYEQYF. CDR3 coding DNA: TGTGCCAGCGCCGTAGAAAATGGTAATGCCTACGAGCAGTACTTC.

The chain joins TRBV6-6 to TRBJ2-1, with a tentative D call TRBD2 (6 bases). The CDR3 is made up of 15 amino acids. V was clipped by 6 bases and J by 0 bases, with 12 bases between them. Germline V gene data show CDR1 as MNHNY and CDR2 as SVGAGI (reference sequence). CDR3: CASRNSGSSYNEQFF. The CDR3 DNA is TGTGCCAGCAGAAACAGCGGGTCCTCCTACAATGAGCAGTTCTTC.

The chain joins TRBV19 to TRBJ1-1; tentative D call: TRBD1 (6 bases). The length of the CDR3 is 13 residues. With 0 bases removed from V and 8 bases from J, the gap between germline ends came to 10 bases. CDR1 and CDR2 (germline): LNHDA, SQIVND (reference sequence). CDR3 sequence reads: CASSIDGTTEAFF. The CDR3 DNA reads TGTGCCAGTAGTATAGACGGGACAACGGAAGCTTTCTTT.

This sequence joins TRBV5-1 and TRBJ1-2, with TRBD1 matching 8 bases. This CDR3 spans 16 amino acids. Germline lookup yields CDR1 SGHRS and CDR2 YFSETQ. The V segment lost 0 bases and the J segment 6 bases; nucleotides outside the gene matches: 10. CDR3 residues: CASSLVLGQDGDGYTF. Here the CDR3 DNA reads TGCGCCAGCAGCTTGGTATTGGGACAGGATGGAGATGGCTACACCTTC.

The rearrangement joins TRBV19 to TRBJ2-7, with 9 bases aligning to TRBD1. The germline gives CDR1 LNHDA, CDR2 SQIVND (reference sequence). The V gene end was trimmed by 5 bases and the J gene end by 6 bases; junction bases not matched to a gene: 11. The CDR3 spans 15 residues. The CDR3 here is CASSPTSGTGPEQYF. The CDR3 DNA reads as TGTGCCAGTAGTCCAACTTCCGGGACAGGGCCCGAGCAGTACTTC. Filled out from reference TRBV19 and TRBJ2-7, the complete variable domain reads DGGITQSPKYLFRKEGQNVTLSCEQNLNHDAMYWYRQDPGQGLRLIYYSQIVNDFQKGDIAEGYSVSREKKESFPLTVTSAQKNPTAFYLCASSPTSGTGPEQYFGPGTRLTVT.

The V gene is TRBV6-6, the J gene TRBJ1-1, with D maybe TRBD1 (5 bases). Between the trimmed V and J ends, which lost 4 bases and 5 bases, there was a span of 14 bases. Looked up from germline, CDR1 is MNHNY and CDR2 is SVGAGI (reference sequence). The CDR3 has 14 residues. The CDR3 protein is CASSFGGTRTEAFF. CDR3 DNA sequence: TGTGCCAGCAGTTTCGGGGGGACGAGAACTGAAGCTTTCTTT.

This chain joins TRBV9 and TRBJ1-1; a possible D gene is TRBD1 (5 bases). Trimming removed 2 bases at V and 1 base at J, with 15 bases between. The CDR3 extends over 16 amino acids. Per the germline V gene, CDR1 is SGDLS and CDR2 is YYNGEE. The CDR3 spells CASSVPPTVENTEAFF. The CDR3 nucleotides are TGTGCCAGCAGCGTTCCTCCGACAGTTGAGAACACTGAAGCTTTCTTT.